The clone carrying this T cell receptor (beta chain) was detected only once. Its antigen remains unidentified. Additional DNA sequences in this sample encode the identical CDR3. Trimming took 0 bases from V and 1 from J, leaving 4 bases between them. Germline V gives CDR1 SGHRS, CDR2 YFSETQ. CDR3 length: 13 residues. The source of the sample is a study of T cell responses to AZD1222 COVID-19 vaccine. Points from the study as a whole: Of spike-specific TCRs, nearly half reportedly target regions left unmutated in variants. Among AZD1222 vaccinees, only 5 to 7 were seropositive at baseline. White British donors predominated, females outnumbered males, and clonal diversity was possibly underestimated. There were vaccine-associated CD4 TCRs across spike, dominant at 160-218 and 743-854.

The table came from immunoSEQ multiplex PCR; TCRdb's copy has only in-frame clones and leaves some out. The repertoire consists of 95,000 to 100,000 clones, with 80% to 90% occurring once and the leading ten covering around 1.6%. The chain joins TRBV5-1 to TRBJ1-1, with D hard to call. The sequence was collected from an adult in good health. Sequencing used peripheral blood, obtained on day 0 of AZD1222 vaccination. In nucleotides, the CDR3 is TGCGCCAGCAGCTTGGCGAGGAACACTGAAGCTTTCTTT. This sequence encodes CASSLARNTEAFF.